This T cell receptor beta chain was captured in a study of T cells in Graves' hyperthyroidism and ophthalmopathy. Unmatched junction bases numbered 8, after V lost 8 bases and J lost 3 bases. Germline V gene lookup returns CDR1 MNHEY and CDR2 SMNVEV (reference sequence). The CDR3 has 14 amino acids. RNA transcripts served as the template for amplifying TCR beta CDR3 regions. The HTBI set primed first-round TCR CDR3 RT-PCR. TCRdb re-called the multiplex PCR reads with MiXCR, one entry per CDR3 protein. The sample lists roughly 660,000 distinct CDR3 sequences, around 16% seen once, with 15% to 18% in the top ten.

The J gene is TRBJ2-7, the V gene TRBV27, with TRBD1 matching 9 bases. The sequence was obtained from a man aged 45-65 years with Graves' hyperthyroidism. Sequencing input: blood. In DNA, the CDR3 is TGTGCCAGCGCCCCCCAGACAGGGGGCTACGAGCAGTACTTC. Its protein is CASAPQTGGYEQYF.